The T cell receptor beta chain described here comes from a study of blood T cell repertoires in COVID-19. Study overall: The United States, Italy and Spain supplied acute and convalescent COVID-19 samples. PBMCs, B-cell-depleted T cells, or T cells provided the cDNA or gDNA that made up the material.

As processed by the authors: Reference gene primer amplification gave nucleated cell count estimates. Sequenced by immunoSEQ multiplex PCR; TCRdb stores in-frame clones only, minus some. That table gives V, J and clone size, and the DNA gave D and trimming. The profile shows around 100,000 clones, 85% to 95% of them singletons. The CDR3 has 15 residues. V was shortened by 6 bases and J by 6 bases, with 18 bases between the two germline ends. Germline V gene lookup returns CDR1 SGHNT and CDR2 YYREEE (reference sequence). The specimen was peripheral blood. The chain links TRBV5-4 to TRBJ2-2; weak D call: TRBD1 (6 bases). This clonotype originated in a middle-aged man with active COVID-19. This CDR3 reads CASTPERGMAGELFF. CDR3 nucleotide sequence: TGTGCCAGCACCCCGGAGAGGGGGATGGCCGGGGAGCTGTTTTTT.